This record looks at one TCR beta chain sequence and its context. Assay: immunoSEQ multiplex PCR; the TCRdb copy retains only in-frame clones and omits some. Among over 85,000 clones, 85% to 90% were seen once, and the ten largest hold around 5.5%. This sample was included in a study of OX40 agonist ivuxolimab in advanced cancers. V lost 3 bases, J lost 8 bases, and 14 bases lay in between. This CDR3 is built from 14 residues. Looked up from germline, CDR1 is LNHDA and CDR2 is SQIVND (reference sequence). The source material was CD4+ or CD8+ T cells sorted from blood, sampled in a trial of the OX40 agonist ivuxolimab. V usage is TRBV19 and J usage is TRBJ2-1; a weak D match, TRBD2 (5 bases). This receptor was identified in an adult with an advanced solid tumor such as melanoma, head and neck, liver or kidney cancer. CDR3 DNA sequence: TGTGCCAGTAGTATCTCGGGGTTGGCCGATGAGCAGTTCTTC. Its translation is CASSISGLADEQFF. Complete variable domain (other parts from reference TRBV19 and TRBJ2-1): DGGITQSPKYLFRKEGQNVTLSCEQNLNHDAMYWYRQDPGQGLRLIYYSQIVNDFQKGDIAEGYSVSREKKESFPLTVTSAQKNPTAFYLCASSISGLADEQFFGPGTRLTVL.